This T cell receptor (beta chain) is drawn from a study of blood T cell repertoires in COVID-19. About the research overall: PBMCs, B-cell-depleted T cells, or T cells were the source of the cDNA or gDNA that made up the material.

Authors' analysis steps: Reference gene primers were amplified, and this amplification served to estimate nucleated cell counts. Data came from immunoSEQ multiplex PCR; TCRdb stores just in-frame clones and leaves some out. V, J and clone size are those of that table, while D and trimming were read from the DNA. The data contain tens of thousands of clones, around 86% of them singletons. Deletions cut 2 bases from V and 1 base from J, with 8 bases between. The V gene's germline CDR1 is MNHEY and CDR2 SVGEGT. The CDR3 has 14 amino acids. The chain combines TRBV6-2 or TRBV6-3 with TRBJ1-2; D gene uncertain. The clonotype comes from a man in his forties with acute or convalescent COVID-19. The specimen sequenced was peripheral blood. The CDR3 region has the DNA TGTGCCAGCAGTTACGGGCTCGGTAACTATGGCTACACCTTC. Translating it yields CASSYGLGNYGYTF.